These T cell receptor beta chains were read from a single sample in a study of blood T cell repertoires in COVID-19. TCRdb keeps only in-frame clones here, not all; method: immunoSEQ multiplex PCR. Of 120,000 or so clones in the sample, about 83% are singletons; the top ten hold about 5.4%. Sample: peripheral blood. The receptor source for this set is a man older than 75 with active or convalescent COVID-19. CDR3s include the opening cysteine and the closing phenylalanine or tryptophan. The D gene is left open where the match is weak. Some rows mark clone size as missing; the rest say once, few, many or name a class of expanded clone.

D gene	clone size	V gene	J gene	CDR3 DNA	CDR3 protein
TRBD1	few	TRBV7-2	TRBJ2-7	TGTGCCAGCAGCTTATCAGTGACAGGGTCCATCCGCGAGCAGTACTTC	CASSLSVTGSIREQYF
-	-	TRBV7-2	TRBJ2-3	TGTGCCAGCAGCCCCCAGGGTAATTTCGGTACAGATACGCAGTATTTT	CASSPQGNFGTDTQYF
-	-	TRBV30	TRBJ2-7	TGTGCCTGGAGGGGCGACAACCTCTACGAGCAGTACTTC	CAWRGDNLYEQYF
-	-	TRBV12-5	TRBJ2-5	TGTGCTAGTGGTTCCCTACTCCAAGAGACCCAGTACTTC	CASGSLLQETQYF
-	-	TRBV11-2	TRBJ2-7	TGTGCCAGCAGCTTAGATAGTTTGGGAGCCTACGAGCAGTACTTC	CASSLDSLGAYEQYF
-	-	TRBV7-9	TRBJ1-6	TGTGCCAGCAGCGCCGGAGCCGGGGAGGATTCACCCCTCCACTTT	CASSAGAGEDSPLHF
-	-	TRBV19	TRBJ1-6	TGTGCCAGTAGACTACAGGCAGATAATTCACCCCTCCACTTT	CASRLQADNSPLHF
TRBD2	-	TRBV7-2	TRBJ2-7	TGTGCCAGCAGCTTGAGCGGGATCTACGAGCAGTACTTC	CASSLSGIYEQYF
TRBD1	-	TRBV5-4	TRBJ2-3	TGTGCCAGCAGCAGGGGACAGGGAATGTGGGGCACAGATACGCAGTATTTT	CASSRGQGMWGTDTQYF
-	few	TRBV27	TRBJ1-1	TGTGCCAGCAGACAAGACAGGACGAACACTGAAGCTTTCTTT	CASRQDRTNTEAFF
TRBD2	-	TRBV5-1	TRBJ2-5	TGCGCCAGCAGATCTAGCGGGGGGGCGATGGAGACCCAGTACTTC	CASRSSGGAMETQYF
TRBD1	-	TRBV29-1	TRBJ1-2	TGCAGCGTTGAAGGTCCCTGGGACAGGGATTATGGCTACACCTTC	CSVEGPWDRDYGYTF
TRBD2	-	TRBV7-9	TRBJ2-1	TGTGCCAGCCCTTCGACTAGCGGGGGGGCAGGTTACAATGAGCAGTTCTTC	CASPSTSGGAGYNEQFF
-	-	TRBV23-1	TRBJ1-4	TGCGCCAGCCGGCCTAGGGAGGGAGAGGGTGAAAAACTGTTTTTT	CASRPREGEGEKLFF
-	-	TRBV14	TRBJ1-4	TGTGCCAGCAGCCAATTTATGAACAGCCTAAATGAAAAACTGTTTTTT	CASSQFMNSLNEKLFF
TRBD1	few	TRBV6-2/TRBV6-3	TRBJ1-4	TGTGCCAGCAGTTTAGGGGGCGATGAAAAACTGTTTTTT	CASSLGGDEKLFF
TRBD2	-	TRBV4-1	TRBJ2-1	TGCGCCAGCAGCCAAAATAGCGGGGGCGATTACAATGAGCAGTTCTTC	CASSQNSGGDYNEQFF
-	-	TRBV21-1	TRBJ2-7	TGTGCCAGCAGCAAAGAGCCAGGATCCTACGAGCAGTACTTC	CASSKEPGSYEQYF
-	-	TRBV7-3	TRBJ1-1	TGTGCCAGCAGCTCCGGCACTGAAGCTTTCTTT	CASSSGTEAFF
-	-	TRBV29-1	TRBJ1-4	TGCAGCGTTGTGCGACAGCCGAATGAAAAACTGTTTTTT	CSVVRQPNEKLFF
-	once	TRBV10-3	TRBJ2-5	TGTGCCATCAGTGAAACGGAAGAGACCCAGTACTTC	CAISETEETQYF
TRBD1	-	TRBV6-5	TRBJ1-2	TGTGCCAGCAGTTACTCCACAGGGGGACACTATGGCTACACCTTC	CASSYSTGGHYGYTF
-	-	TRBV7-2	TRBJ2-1	TGTGCCAGCAGCCCCCGACGACAGAACGGTGAGCAGTTCTTC	CASSPRRQNGEQFF
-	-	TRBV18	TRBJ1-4	TGTGCCAGCTCACTCGACATAAATGAAAAACTGTTTTTT	CASSLDINEKLFF
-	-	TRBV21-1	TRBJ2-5	TGTGCCAGCAGCAAAAAGGGGGGGTCCTCAGGGAGGGAGACCCAGTACTTC	CASSKKGGSSGRETQYF
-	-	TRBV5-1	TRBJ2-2	TGCGCCAGCAGCTTGGTAGCTGGGGCCTACGGGGAGCTGTTTTTT	CASSLVAGAYGELFF
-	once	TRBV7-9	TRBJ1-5	TGTGCCAGCAGCTCCAACAGCCATTATCAGCCCCAGCATTTT	CASSSNSHYQPQHF
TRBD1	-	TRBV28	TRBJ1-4	TGTGCCAGCAGTCTACAGGGGCGCGCTAATGAAAAACTGTTTTTT	CASSLQGRANEKLFF
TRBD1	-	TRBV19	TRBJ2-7	TGTGCCAGTAGTATCCAGGGGGCCTCCTACGAGCAGTACTTC	CASSIQGASYEQYF
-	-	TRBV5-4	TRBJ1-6	TGTGCCAGCAGCCCGGAGGCAGGATATTCACCCCTCCACTTT	CASSPEAGYSPLHF
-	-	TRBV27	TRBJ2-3	TGTGCCAGCAGTTTAGAGGCCGTCTTCACAGATACGCAGTATTTT	CASSLEAVFTDTQYF
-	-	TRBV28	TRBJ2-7	TGTGCCAGCAGTTTTAGTACAGGCTCCTACGAGCAGTACTTC	CASSFSTGSYEQYF
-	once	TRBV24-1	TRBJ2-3	TGTGCCACCAGTGCTTTTTCGGGGTCCACAGATACGCAGTATTTT	CATSAFSGSTDTQYF
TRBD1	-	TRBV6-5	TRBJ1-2	TGTGCCAGCATGGCGACAGGGAACTATGGCTACACCTTC	CASMATGNYGYTF
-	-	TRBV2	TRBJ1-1	TGTGCCAGCAGTTCTGAAACAGGGACTGAAGCTTTCTTT	CASSSETGTEAFF
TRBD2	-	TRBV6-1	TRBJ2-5	TGTGCCAGCAGTGAGGGGGGAGGGACGAGAGAGACCCAGTACTTC	CASSEGGGTRETQYF
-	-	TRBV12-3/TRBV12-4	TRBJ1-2	TGTGCCAGCAGTTTATCAGGGTCCTATGGCTACACCTTC	CASSLSGSYGYTF
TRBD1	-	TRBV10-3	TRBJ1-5	TGTGCCATCAGTGAGGGGACAGGGGGAAGCAATCAGCCCCAGCATTTT	CAISEGTGGSNQPQHF
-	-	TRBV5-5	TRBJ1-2	TGTGCCAGCAGCTCCTCGACAGTCCCGCTGGGGGGCTACACCTTC	CASSSSTVPLGGYTF
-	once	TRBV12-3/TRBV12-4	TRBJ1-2	TGTGCCAGCGGCCGCGTGGAGGACTATGGCTACACCTTC	CASGRVEDYGYTF
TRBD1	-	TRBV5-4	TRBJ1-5	TGTGCCAGCAGCTTAGACAGGGTCAATCAGCCCCAGCATTTT	CASSLDRVNQPQHF
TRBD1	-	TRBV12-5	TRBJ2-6	TGTGCTAGTGGTTTGGCCGCGAAGACAGGGGACTCTGGGGCCAACGTCCTGACTTTC	CASGLAAKTGDSGANVLTF
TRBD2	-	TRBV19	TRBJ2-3	TGTGCCAGTAGTACGACTAGCGGGGACACAGATACGCAGTATTTT	CASSTTSGDTDTQYF
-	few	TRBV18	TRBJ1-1	TGTGCCAGCTCACCCGGGATGGTTGAGGCTGAAGCTTTCTTT	CASSPGMVEAEAFF
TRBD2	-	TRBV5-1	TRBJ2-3	TGCGCCAGCAGATCCGGGACTAGCGGGGGGGTAACAGATACGCAGTATTTT	CASRSGTSGGVTDTQYF
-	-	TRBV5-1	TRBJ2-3	TGCGCCAGCAGCTTGATGGGCGTGGGCACAGATACGCAGTATTTT	CASSLMGVGTDTQYF
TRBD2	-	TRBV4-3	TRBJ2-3	TGCGCCAGCAGCCAAGAGGGCAGCGGGGAACTCACAGATACGCAGTATTTT	CASSQEGSGELTDTQYF